This T cell receptor (beta chain) comes out of a study of beta chain features in type 1 diabetes. Study information: Healthy donors and patients had similar age, gender and cell yields. Study observations and caveats: Within each of all four CD4+ subsets, Type 1 diabetes patients had TCRB CDR3s that were moderately but significantly shorter.

Every bit of the isolated RNA underwent reverse transcription, so sequencing read expressed TCRB transcripts. Sequencing used immunoSEQ multiplex PCR; TCRdb keeps in-frame clones, though not all of them. The sample includes 350,000 to 450,000 clones, more than 12% of them seen just once. Only a few counts were recorded for this clone. Its antigen is not identified. From germline, CDR1 is LNHDA and CDR2 SQIVND (reference sequence). V lost 2 bases to trimming and J lost 4 bases, with 7 bases between them. This CDR3 spans 13 amino acids. The sequencing sample was made of naive CD4+ T cells from blood. The chain employs TRBV19 and TRBJ2-3; D gene unclear. The origin of this receptor is a woman between 18 and 30 years old in good health. The CDR3 reads CASSILGADTQYF. The DNA of the CDR3 is TGTGCCAGTAGTATACTAGGCGCAGATACGCAGTATTTT.